Listed below are T cell receptor beta chains from one sample, sequenced in a study of blood T cell repertoires in COVID-19. Only in-frame clones appear in the TCRdb table, and some are missing; sequencing was by immunoSEQ multiplex PCR. This repertoire shows under 250,000 clones, about 84% found once; its top ten account for under 4.5%. Specimen: PBMCs or T cells enriched from blood (not recorded which). The receptors come from a man between 25 and 39 years old with acute COVID-19. Both conserved end residues are part of each CDR3. Each record gives: clone size, V gene, D gene, J gene, CDR3 protein, CDR3 DNA. A D gene is named only where the DNA matches it firmly. The size entry is marked missing in some rows and otherwise reads once, few, many or a size class.

size: NA
V: TRBV20-1
D: NA
J: TRBJ2-5
CDR3: CSARQETQYF
DNA: TGCAGTGCTAGACAGGAGACCCAGTACTTC

size: NA
V: TRBV7-3
D: NA
J: TRBJ2-5
CDR3: CASSLQGPSVETQYF
DNA: TGTGCCAGCAGCTTACAGGGTCCCTCCGTGGAGACCCAGTACTTC

size: NA
V: TRBV7-9
D: NA
J: TRBJ1-6
CDR3: CASSLSSGDSPLHF
DNA: TGTGCCAGCAGCCTATCCTCGGGGGATTCACCCCTCCACTTT

size: NA
V: TRBV19
D: TRBD1
J: TRBJ2-7
CDR3: CASSKVQGAGYEQYF
DNA: TGTGCCAGTAGTAAGGTACAGGGGGCAGGGTACGAGCAGTACTTC

size: NA
V: TRBV6-5
D: NA
J: TRBJ1-5
CDR3: CASSNLGRNQPQHF
DNA: TGTGCCAGCTCTAATTTGGGGCGCAATCAGCCCCAGCATTTT

size: few
V: TRBV6-5
D: NA
J: TRBJ2-7
CDR3: CASSTGGRYEQYF
DNA: TGTGCCAGCTCGACGGGGGGCAGATACGAGCAGTACTTC

size: NA
V: TRBV5-1
D: NA
J: TRBJ2-2
CDR3: CASRHDIGGTGELFF
DNA: TGCGCCAGCAGGCATGATATCGGTGGCACCGGGGAGCTGTTTTTT

size: few
V: TRBV6-5
D: NA
J: TRBJ1-6
CDR3: CAGTTGYGSPLHF
DNA: TGTGCCGGAACAACAGGGTACGGGTCACCCCTCCACTTT

size: NA
V: TRBV5-1
D: NA
J: TRBJ2-1
CDR3: CASSLVAASHNEQFF
DNA: TGCGCCAGCAGCTTGGTTGCGGCTAGCCACAATGAGCAGTTCTTC

size: NA
V: TRBV7-9
D: NA
J: TRBJ1-2
CDR3: CASSSDSIGLNYGYTF
DNA: TGTGCCAGCAGCTCAGACTCCATCGGATTAAACTATGGCTACACCTTC

size: NA
V: TRBV9
D: NA
J: TRBJ1-2
CDR3: CASSTDMTNYGYTF
DNA: TGTGCCAGCAGCACCGACATGACTAACTATGGCTACACCTTC

size: once
V: TRBV7-6
D: TRBD1
J: TRBJ1-2
CDR3: CASSLGQGNGYTF
DNA: TGTGCCAGCAGCCTGGGACAGGGAAATGGCTACACCTTC

size: once
V: TRBV7-2
D: NA
J: TRBJ2-5
CDR3: CASSLSKTQYF
DNA: TGTGCCAGCAGCTTATCTAAGACCCAGTACTTC

size: NA
V: TRBV23-1
D: NA
J: TRBJ2-1
CDR3: CASRSAGQGLSNEQFF
DNA: TGCGCCAGCAGGTCCGCGGGGCAGGGTCTGAGCAATGAGCAGTTCTTC

size: NA
V: TRBV5-1
D: TRBD1
J: TRBJ1-1
CDR3: CASSLGDRGRGTEAFF
DNA: TGCGCCAGCAGCTTGGGGGACAGGGGGCGAGGCACTGAAGCTTTCTTT

size: few
V: TRBV29-1
D: NA
J: TRBJ1-6
CDR3: CSVLVPPLHF
DNA: TGCAGCGTTCTCGTCCCACCCCTCCACTTT

size: NA
V: TRBV19
D: NA
J: TRBJ1-1
CDR3: CASSMPARRGTEAFF
DNA: TGTGCCAGTAGTATGCCTGCTCGCAGGGGCACTGAAGCTTTCTTT

size: NA
V: TRBV9
D: NA
J: TRBJ1-3
CDR3: CASSVGTSSGNTIYF
DNA: TGTGCCAGCAGCGTAGGAACCAGCTCTGGAAACACCATATATTTT

size: NA
V: TRBV10-2
D: TRBD1
J: TRBJ2-2
CDR3: CAIMGQANTGELFF
DNA: TGCGCCATTATGGGACAGGCGAACACCGGGGAGCTGTTTTTT

size: NA
V: TRBV19
D: NA
J: TRBJ1-1
CDR3: CASGLRGAGTEAFF
DNA: TGTGCCAGTGGGCTGAGGGGCGCGGGAACTGAAGCTTTCTTT

size: NA
V: TRBV3-1/TRBV3-2
D: TRBD2
J: TRBJ2-5
CDR3: CASSQGGSSGGGETQYF
DNA: TGTGCCAGCAGCCAAGGAGGTTCTAGCGGGGGCGGAGAGACCCAGTACTTC

size: NA
V: TRBV5-5
D: TRBD1
J: TRBJ1-6
CDR3: CASSSTGTGNSPLHF
DNA: TGTGCCAGCAGCTCGACCGGGACAGGGAATTCACCCCTCCACTTT

size: few
V: TRBV9
D: TRBD2
J: TRBJ2-2
CDR3: CASSQTSGGYTGELFF
DNA: TGTGCCAGCAGCCAAACTAGCGGGGGGTACACCGGGGAGCTGTTTTTT

size: NA
V: TRBV30
D: NA
J: TRBJ1-1
CDR3: CACPGNTEAFF
DNA: TGTGCCTGTCCCGGGAACACTGAAGCTTTCTTT

size: NA
V: TRBV5-1
D: NA
J: TRBJ1-1
CDR3: CASSLDPSSMNTEAFF
DNA: TGCGCCAGCAGCTTAGATCCTTCCTCTATGAACACTGAAGCTTTCTTT

size: NA
V: TRBV6-5
D: NA
J: TRBJ2-7
CDR3: CASTEGHRMGIEQYF
DNA: TGTGCCAGCACCGAGGGACACCGGATGGGTATTGAGCAGTACTTC

size: NA
V: TRBV5-5
D: NA
J: TRBJ1-2
CDR3: CASRRQGTIGYTF
DNA: TGTGCCAGCAGACGCCAGGGCACTATTGGCTACACCTTC

size: NA
V: TRBV19
D: NA
J: TRBJ1-1
CDR3: CASSSGGSGDWAFF
DNA: TGTGCCAGTAGTTCTGGGGGCTCCGGCGATTGGGCTTTCTTT

size: NA
V: TRBV7-6
D: TRBD1
J: TRBJ2-6
CDR3: CASSLAARDRVFGANVLTF
DNA: TGTGCCAGCAGCTTGGCGGCCCGGGACAGGGTATTTGGGGCCAACGTCCTGACTTTC

size: NA
V: TRBV2
D: NA
J: TRBJ2-5
CDR3: CASSAGNQETQYF
DNA: TGTGCCAGCAGTGCGGGGAACCAAGAGACCCAGTACTTC

size: few
V: TRBV5-4
D: NA
J: TRBJ2-1
CDR3: CASSLQRGYNEQFF
DNA: TGTGCCAGCAGCTTGCAGAGGGGGTACAATGAGCAGTTCTTC

size: once
V: TRBV2
D: NA
J: TRBJ2-1
CDR3: CAVNRVEYNEQFF
DNA: TGTGCCGTCAACAGGGTCGAATACAATGAGCAGTTCTTC

size: NA
V: TRBV3-1/TRBV3-2
D: TRBD2
J: TRBJ2-5
CDR3: CASSPGLAGVGTQYF
DNA: TGTGCCAGCAGCCCCGGACTAGCGGGGGTAGGGACCCAGTACTTC

size: NA
V: TRBV7-9
D: NA
J: TRBJ1-4
CDR3: CASSTSGGSEKLFF
DNA: TGTGCCAGCAGCACAAGTGGGGGGAGCGAAAAACTGTTTTTT

size: NA
V: TRBV12-3/TRBV12-4
D: NA
J: TRBJ2-7
CDR3: CASAQGNSEQYF
DNA: TGTGCCAGCGCGCAGGGAAATTCCGAGCAGTACTTC

size: few
V: TRBV6-5
D: TRBD2
J: TRBJ2-1
CDR3: CASTRLAVQREQFF
DNA: TGTGCCAGCACAAGGCTAGCGGTCCAGCGGGAGCAGTTCTTC

size: NA
V: TRBV20-1
D: NA
J: TRBJ1-5
CDR3: CSAGGQPQHF
DNA: TGCAGTGCGGGGGGGCAGCCCCAGCATTTT

size: NA
V: TRBV7-9
D: TRBD1
J: TRBJ1-5
CDR3: CASSLGGTVGNQPQHF
DNA: TGTGCCAGCAGTCTAGGCGGGACAGTGGGGAATCAGCCCCAGCATTTT

size: once
V: TRBV9
D: NA
J: TRBJ1-1
CDR3: CASSVALDTEAFF
DNA: TGTGCCAGCAGCGTAGCTTTAGACACTGAAGCTTTCTTT

size: once
V: TRBV10-3
D: NA
J: TRBJ1-5
CDR3: CAIREQRSEPQHF
DNA: TGTGCCATCAGGGAACAGCGGAGCGAGCCCCAGCATTTT

size: NA
V: TRBV5-1
D: TRBD1
J: TRBJ1-6
CDR3: CASSSDRQGAGSPLHF
DNA: TGCGCCAGCAGCTCTGACCGACAGGGGGCCGGTTCACCCCTCCACTTT

size: NA
V: TRBV7-9
D: TRBD2
J: TRBJ2-5
CDR3: CASSSYSGGARQETQYF
DNA: TGTGCCAGCAGCTCGTATAGCGGGGGGGCTCGGCAGGAGACCCAGTACTTC

size: NA
V: TRBV13
D: NA
J: TRBJ2-7
CDR3: CASSLGRGGEQYF
DNA: TGTGCCAGCAGCTTAGGACGAGGTGGCGAGCAGTACTTC

size: NA
V: TRBV3-1/TRBV3-2
D: NA
J: TRBJ2-7
CDR3: CASSQGQVIEQYF
DNA: TGTGCCAGCAGCCAAGGACAGGTTATAGAGCAGTACTTC

size: NA
V: TRBV7-9
D: TRBD1
J: TRBJ1-1
CDR3: CASSASGTANTEAFF
DNA: TGTGCCAGCAGCGCTTCTGGGACAGCGAACACTGAAGCTTTCTTT

size: NA
V: TRBV6-5
D: NA
J: TRBJ1-2
CDR3: CASTRDKANYGYTF
DNA: TGTGCCAGCACCCGGGACAAAGCTAACTATGGCTACACCTTC

size: NA
V: TRBV5-5
D: TRBD1
J: TRBJ1-3
CDR3: CASSAQGRQSGNTIYF
DNA: TGTGCCAGCAGCGCACAGGGGAGGCAGTCTGGAAACACCATATATTTT

size: NA
V: TRBV28
D: NA
J: TRBJ1-5
CDR3: CASSFGTSSGAGNQPQHF
DNA: TGTGCCAGCAGTTTTGGGACCTCCTCCGGGGCGGGAAATCAGCCCCAGCATTTT

size: NA
V: TRBV28
D: NA
J: TRBJ1-3
CDR3: CATYGDTIYF
DNA: TGTGCCACCTACGGGGACACCATATATTTT

size: NA
V: TRBV7-2
D: NA
J: TRBJ2-2
CDR3: CASSRLANTGELFF
DNA: TGTGCCAGCAGTCGACTCGCGAACACCGGGGAGCTGTTTTTT

size: NA
V: TRBV5-4
D: TRBD1
J: TRBJ1-3
CDR3: CAIAQGAGNTIYF
DNA: TGTGCCATCGCACAGGGGGCTGGAAACACCATATATTTT

size: few
V: TRBV5-1
D: NA
J: TRBJ1-1
CDR3: CASSLFQGMVTEAFF
DNA: TGCGCCAGCAGCTTGTTTCAGGGTATGGTCACTGAAGCTTTCTTT

size: NA
V: TRBV27
D: NA
J: TRBJ1-2
CDR3: CASTSGGYGYTF
DNA: TGTGCCAGCACCTCGGGGGGGTATGGCTACACCTTC

size: NA
V: TRBV28
D: TRBD1
J: TRBJ2-7
CDR3: CASGQGTTYEQYF
DNA: TGTGCCAGCGGACAGGGAACTACCTACGAGCAGTACTTC

size: NA
V: TRBV11-2
D: NA
J: TRBJ1-6
CDR3: CASSPGTLTRSPLHF
DNA: TGTGCCAGCAGCCCGGGGACATTAACGCGTTCACCCCTCCACTTT